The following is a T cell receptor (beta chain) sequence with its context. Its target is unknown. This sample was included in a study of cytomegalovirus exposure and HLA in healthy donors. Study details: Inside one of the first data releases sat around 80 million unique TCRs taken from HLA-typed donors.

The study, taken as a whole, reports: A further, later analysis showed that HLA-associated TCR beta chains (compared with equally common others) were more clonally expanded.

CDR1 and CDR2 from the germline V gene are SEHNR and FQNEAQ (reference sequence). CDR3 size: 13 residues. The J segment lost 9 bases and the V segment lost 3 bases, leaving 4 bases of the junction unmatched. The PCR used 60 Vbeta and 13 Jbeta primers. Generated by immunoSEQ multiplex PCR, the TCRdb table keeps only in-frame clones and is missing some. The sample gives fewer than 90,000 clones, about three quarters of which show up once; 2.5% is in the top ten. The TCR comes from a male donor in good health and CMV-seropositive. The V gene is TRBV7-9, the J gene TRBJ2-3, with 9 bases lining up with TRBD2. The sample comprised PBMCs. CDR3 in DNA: TGTGCCAGCAGCTTGTCTAGCGGGGTCACGCAGTATTTT. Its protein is CASSLSSGVTQYF.